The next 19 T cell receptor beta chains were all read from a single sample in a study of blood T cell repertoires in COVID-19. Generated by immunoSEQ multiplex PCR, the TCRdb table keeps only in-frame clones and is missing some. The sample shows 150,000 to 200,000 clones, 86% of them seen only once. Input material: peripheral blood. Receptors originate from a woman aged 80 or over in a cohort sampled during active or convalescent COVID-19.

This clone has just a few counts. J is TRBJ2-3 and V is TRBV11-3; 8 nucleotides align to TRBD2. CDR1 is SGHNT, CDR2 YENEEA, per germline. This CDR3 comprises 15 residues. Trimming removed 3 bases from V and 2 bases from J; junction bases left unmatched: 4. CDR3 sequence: CASSFRGGHTDTQYF. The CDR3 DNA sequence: TGTGCCAGCAGCTTTCGGGGGGGCCACACAGATACGCAGTATTTT.

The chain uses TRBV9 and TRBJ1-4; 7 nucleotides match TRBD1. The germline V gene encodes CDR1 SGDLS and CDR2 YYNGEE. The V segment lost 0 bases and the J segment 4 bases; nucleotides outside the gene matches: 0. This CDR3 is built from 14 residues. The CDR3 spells CASSVGQGNEKLFF. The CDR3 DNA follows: TGTGCCAGCAGCGTAGGACAGGGTAATGAAAAACTGTTTTTT.

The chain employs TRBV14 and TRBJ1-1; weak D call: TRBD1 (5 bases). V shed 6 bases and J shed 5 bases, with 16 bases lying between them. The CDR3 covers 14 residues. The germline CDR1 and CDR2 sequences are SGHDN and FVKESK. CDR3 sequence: CASRPGLAGTEAFF. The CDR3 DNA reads TGTGCCAGCAGACCAGGGTTGGCGGGGACTGAAGCTTTCTTT.

Written as DNA, the CDR3 is TGTGCCAGCCGAAAGACATCCGGGACAGGGAGCCCAGATACGCAGTATTTT. Amino acids: CASRKTSGTGSPDTQYF. This chain connects TRBV11-2 to TRBJ2-3, with 9 bases aligning to TRBD1. The V segment lost 8 bases and the J segment 4 bases; nucleotides outside the gene matches: 16. Germline V lookup: CDR1 SGHAT, CDR2 FQNNGV. The CDR3 length is 17 residues.

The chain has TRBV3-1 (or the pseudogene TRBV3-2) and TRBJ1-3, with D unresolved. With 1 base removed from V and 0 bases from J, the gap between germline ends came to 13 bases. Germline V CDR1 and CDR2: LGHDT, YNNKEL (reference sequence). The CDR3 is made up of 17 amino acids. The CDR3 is CASSQAYLSGSGNTIYF. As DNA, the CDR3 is TGTGCCAGCAGCCAAGCCTATCTTAGTGGCTCTGGAAACACCATATATTTT.

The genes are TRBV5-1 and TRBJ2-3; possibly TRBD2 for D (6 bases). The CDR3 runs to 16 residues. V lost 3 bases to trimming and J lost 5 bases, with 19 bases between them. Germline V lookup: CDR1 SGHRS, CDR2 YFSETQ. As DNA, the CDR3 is TGCGCCAGCAGCTCTAACGGGGGACCCATAGGAGATACGCAGTATTTT. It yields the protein CASSSNGGPIGDTQYF.

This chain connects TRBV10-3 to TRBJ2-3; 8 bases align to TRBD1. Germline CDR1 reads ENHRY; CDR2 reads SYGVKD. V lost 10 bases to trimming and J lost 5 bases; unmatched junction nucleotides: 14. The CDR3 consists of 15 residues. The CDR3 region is CATLKDRVMGDTQYF. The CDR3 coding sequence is TGTGCCACCTTAAAGGACAGGGTGATGGGAGATACGCAGTATTTT.

The CDR3 protein is CASSVDRDYEQYV. CDR3 DNA sequence: TGCGCCAGCAGTGTAGACAGGGACTACGAGCAGTACGTC. The chain employs TRBV10-2 and TRBJ2-7, with 7 bases fitting TRBD1. Unmatched junction bases numbered 3, after V lost 4 bases and J lost 3 bases. Germline V gives CDR1 WSHSY, CDR2 SAAADI. This CDR3 contains 13 residues.

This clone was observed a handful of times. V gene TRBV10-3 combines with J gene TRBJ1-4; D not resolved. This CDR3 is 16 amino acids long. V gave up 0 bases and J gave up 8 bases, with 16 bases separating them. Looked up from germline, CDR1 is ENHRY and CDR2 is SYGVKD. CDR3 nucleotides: TGTGCCATCAGTGAGTCAGGCGGCGGACTCCTCGAAAAACTGTTTTTT. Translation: CAISESGGGLLEKLFF.

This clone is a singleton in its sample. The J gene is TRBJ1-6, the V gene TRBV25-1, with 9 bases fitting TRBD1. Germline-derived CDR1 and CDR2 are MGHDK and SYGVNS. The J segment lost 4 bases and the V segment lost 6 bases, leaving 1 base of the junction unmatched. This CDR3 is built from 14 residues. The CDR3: CASSGTGYNSPLHF. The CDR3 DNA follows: TGTGCCAGCAGCGGGACAGGGTATAATTCACCCCTCCACTTT.

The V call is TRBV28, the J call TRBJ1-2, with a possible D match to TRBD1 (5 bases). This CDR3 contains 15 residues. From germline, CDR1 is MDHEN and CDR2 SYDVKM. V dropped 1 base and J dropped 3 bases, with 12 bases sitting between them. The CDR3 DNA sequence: TGTGCCAGCAGTTTATCTGGGGCGCTCGACTATGGCTACACCTTC. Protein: CASSLSGALDYGYTF.

The CDR3 here is CASSPYESPGAPLHF. The CDR3 nucleotides are TGCGCCAGCAGCCCCTACGAGTCGCCGGGAGCACCCCTCCACTTT. J is TRBJ1-6 and V is TRBV5-1; D is uncertain. This CDR3 comprises 15 residues. V was cut by 4 bases and J by 11 bases, with 19 bases left in between. Germline V lookup: CDR1 SGHRS, CDR2 YFSETQ. Drawing the rest from reference TRBV5-1 and TRBJ1-6, the complete variable domain is KAGVTQTPRYLIKTRGQQVTLSCSPISGHRSVSWYQQTPGQGLQFLFEYFSETQRNKGNFPGRFSGRQFSNSRSEMNVSTLELGDSALYLCASSPYESPGAPLHFGNGTRLTVT.

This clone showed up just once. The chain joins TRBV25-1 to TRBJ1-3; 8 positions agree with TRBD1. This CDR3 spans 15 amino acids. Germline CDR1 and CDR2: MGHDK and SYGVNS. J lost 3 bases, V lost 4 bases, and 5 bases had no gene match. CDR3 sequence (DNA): TGTGCCAGCAGTGTAGGGACAGGAGGTGGAAACACCATATATTTT. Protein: CASSVGTGGGNTIYF.

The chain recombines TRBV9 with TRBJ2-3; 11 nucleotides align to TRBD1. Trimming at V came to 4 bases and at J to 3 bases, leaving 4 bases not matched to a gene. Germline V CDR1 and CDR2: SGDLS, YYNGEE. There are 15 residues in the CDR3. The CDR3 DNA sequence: TGTGCCAGCAGCAGCCGGGACAGGGGGACAGATACGCAGTATTTT. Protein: CASSSRDRGTDTQYF.

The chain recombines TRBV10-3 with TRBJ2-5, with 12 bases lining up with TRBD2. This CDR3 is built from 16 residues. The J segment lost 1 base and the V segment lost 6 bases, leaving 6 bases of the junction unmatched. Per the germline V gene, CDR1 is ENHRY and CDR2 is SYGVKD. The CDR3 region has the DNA TGTGCCATCAGGCCCGGACTAGCGGGGAGCCAAGAGACCCAGTACTTC. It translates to CAIRPGLAGSQETQYF.

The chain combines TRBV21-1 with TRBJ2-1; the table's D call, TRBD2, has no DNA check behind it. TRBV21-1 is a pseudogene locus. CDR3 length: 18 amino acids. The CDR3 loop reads CASSGTPGLAGQSNEQFF. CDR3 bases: TGTGCCAGCAGCGGCACTCCGGGACTAGCGGGCCAGTCCAATGAGCAGTTCTTC.

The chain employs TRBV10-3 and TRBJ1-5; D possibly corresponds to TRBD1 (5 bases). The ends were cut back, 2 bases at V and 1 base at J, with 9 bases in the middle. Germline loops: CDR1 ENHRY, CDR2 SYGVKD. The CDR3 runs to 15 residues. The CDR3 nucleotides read TGTGCCATCAGTGAGAGACAGTTAAGCAATCAGCCCCAGCATTTT. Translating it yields CAISERQLSNQPQHF.

CDR3: CASGGTSGSAGELFF. DNA of the CDR3: TGTGCTAGTGGTGGGACTAGCGGGAGCGCCGGGGAGCTGTTTTTT. This sequence joins TRBV12-5 and TRBJ2-2; TRBD2 matches 14 bases. CDR1 and CDR2 from the germline V gene are LGHNT and FRNRAP. V trimming: 5 bases; J trimming: 6 bases; junction bases outside the gene matches: 2. The CDR3 is 15 residues long. Variable domain in full (rest from reference TRBV12-5 and TRBJ2-2): DARVTQTPRHKVTEMGQEVTMRCQPILGHNTVFWYRQTMMQGLELLAYFRNRAPLDDSGMPKDRFSAEMPDATLATLKIQPSEPRDSAVYFCASGGTSGSAGELFFGEGSRLTVL.

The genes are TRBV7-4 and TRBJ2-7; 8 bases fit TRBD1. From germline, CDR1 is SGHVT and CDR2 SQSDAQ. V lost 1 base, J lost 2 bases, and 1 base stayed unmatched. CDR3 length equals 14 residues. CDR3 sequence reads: CASSLGQGTYEQYV. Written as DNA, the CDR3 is TGTGCCAGCAGCTTAGGACAGGGGACCTACGAGCAGTACGTC.